This T cell receptor (beta chain) is drawn from a study of blood T cell repertoires in COVID-19. This table comes from immunoSEQ multiplex PCR, and its TCRdb copy is limited to in-frame clones, with some not included. The sample lists around 450,000 clones, 85% to 90% occurring once. This CDR3 is built from 15 residues. With 7 bases clipped from V and 1 base from J, the junction kept 9 bases outside the gene matches. Germline V gene data show CDR1 as LNHDA and CDR2 as SQIVND (reference sequence). Sequenced input: peripheral blood. The chain is built from TRBV19 and TRBJ1-1; TRBD1 agrees at 7 bases. This receptor was taken from a woman aged 25-40 years with acute or convalescent COVID-19. The CDR3 reads CASTRTGFTNTEAFF. The DNA of the CDR3 is TGTGCCAGTACCAGGACAGGTTTTACGAACACTGAAGCTTTCTTT.